The subject of this entry is one T cell receptor (beta chain). Antigen: not known. V lost 3 bases and J lost 4; bases outside the gene matches: 4. This CDR3 has 15 residues. Per the germline V gene, CDR1 is KGHSH and CDR2 is LQKENI. Expressed TCRB transcripts were sequenced after all isolated RNA was converted to cDNA. Generated by immunoSEQ multiplex PCR, the TCRdb table keeps only in-frame clones and is missing some. The sample lists over 600,000 clones, 9.5% to 15% seen once, with more than 0.1% in the top ten. This record belongs to a study of beta chain features in type 1 diabetes. In the study overall: Healthy donors, compared against patients, showed similar age, gender and cell yields. Whole-study findings and limits: Shorter TCRB CDR3s, moderately but significantly so, were found in Type 1 diabetes patients in all four CD4+ subsets. Over-representation of high TCR-expressing cells was a possible consequence of cDNA sequencing. VDJ junctions sequenced from type 1 diabetes patients showed fewer insertions and more deletions.

This TCR was sampled from a man under 40 with type 1 diabetes. Sequenced material: naive CD4+ T cells from blood. The genes are TRBV18 and TRBJ2-3; 10 bases line up with TRBD2. The CDR3 loop is CASSPTSGQPDTQYF. CDR3 nucleotides: TGTGCCAGCTCACCGACTAGCGGGCAACCAGATACGCAGTATTTT.